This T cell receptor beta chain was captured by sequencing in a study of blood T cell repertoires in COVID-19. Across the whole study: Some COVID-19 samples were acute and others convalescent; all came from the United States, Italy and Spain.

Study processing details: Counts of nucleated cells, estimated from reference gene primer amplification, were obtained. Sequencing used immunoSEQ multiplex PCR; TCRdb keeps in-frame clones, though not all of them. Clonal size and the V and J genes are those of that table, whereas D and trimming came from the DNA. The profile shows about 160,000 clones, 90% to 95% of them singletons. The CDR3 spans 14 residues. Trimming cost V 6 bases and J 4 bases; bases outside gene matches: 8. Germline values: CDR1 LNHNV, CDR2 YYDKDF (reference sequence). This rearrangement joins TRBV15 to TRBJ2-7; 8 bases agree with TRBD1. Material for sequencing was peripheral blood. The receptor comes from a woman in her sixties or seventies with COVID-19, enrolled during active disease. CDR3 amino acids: CATSKGQGVYEQYF. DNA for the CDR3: TGTGCCACCAGTAAAGGACAGGGTGTTTACGAGCAGTACTTC. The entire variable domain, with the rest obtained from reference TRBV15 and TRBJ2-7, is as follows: DAMVIQNPRYQVTQFGKPVTLSCSQTLNHNVMYWYQQKSSQAPKLLFHYYDKDFNNEADTPDNFQSRRPNTSFCFLDIRSPGLGDTAMYLCATSKGQGVYEQYFGPGTRLTVT.